Following are 15 T cell receptor beta chains from one sample sequenced in a study of blood T cell repertoires in COVID-19. The table came from immunoSEQ multiplex PCR; TCRdb's copy has only in-frame clones and leaves some out. There are over 70,000 clones in the sample; 80% occur only once, and around a sixth lies in the top ten. The specimen sequenced was peripheral blood. Source of these receptors: a man in his sixties or seventies who had recovered from COVID-19.

J is TRBJ1-2 and V is TRBV6-5, with TRBD1 identical over 9 bases. J lost 12 bases, V lost 6 bases, and 14 bases had no gene match. There are 14 residues in the CDR3. Germline-derived CDR1 and CDR2 are MNHEY and SVGAGI. The CDR3 here is CASRKGDRGIPDTF. The CDR3 DNA reads as TGTGCCAGCAGAAAGGGTGACAGGGGGATACCCGACACCTTC.

The V gene is TRBV25-1, the J gene TRBJ2-2; D not resolved. Germline V CDR1 and CDR2: MGHDK, SYGVNS. The V and J ends lost 3 bases and 6 bases respectively, with 5 bases between them. The CDR3 extends over 12 amino acids. The DNA of the CDR3 is TGTGCCAGCAGTGATCACTCCGGGGAGCTGTTTTTT. This gives the protein CASSDHSGELFF.

The gene calls are TRBV28 and TRBJ2-2; D call uncertain. Germline lookup yields CDR1 MDHEN and CDR2 SYDVKM. This CDR3 is built from 12 residues. V was clipped by 7 bases and J by 4 bases, with 7 bases between them. CDR3 DNA sequence: TGTGCCAGCAAACTGAGCACCGGGGAGCTGTTTTTT. It encodes CASKLSTGELFF. The full variable domain, rest sourced from reference TRBV28 and TRBJ2-2, is DVKVTQSSRYLVKRTGEKVFLECVQDMDHENMFWYRQDPGLGLRLIYFSYDVKMKEKGDIPEGYSVSREKKERFSLILESASTNQTSMYLCASKLSTGELFFGEGSRLTVL.

The chain joins TRBV30 to TRBJ1-2; 7 bases match TRBD1. This CDR3 has 15 residues. The J segment lost 4 bases and the V segment lost 4 bases, leaving 12 bases of the junction unmatched. Germline V gene lookup returns CDR1 GTSNPN and CDR2 SVGIG (reference sequence). This chain's CDR3 is CAWTGLGQAVYGYTF. The CDR3 coding sequence is TGTGCCTGGACTGGGCTAGGACAGGCGGTCTATGGCTACACCTTC.

This rearrangement joins TRBV7-9 to TRBJ2-5; D gene uncertain. Germline V gene lookup returns CDR1 SEHNR and CDR2 FQNEAQ (reference sequence). V lost 3 bases and J lost 5, with 16 bases in between. CDR3 size: 15 residues. For the CDR3, the DNA is TGTGCCAGCAGCTTGGGCAGGTCTTTTTCCGAGACCCAGTACTTC. This sequence encodes CASSLGRSFSETQYF.

V gene TRBV29-1 combines with J gene TRBJ2-4; 7 bases line up with TRBD1. V shed 4 bases, J shed 0 bases, and the junction held 15 bases outside the gene matches. The CDR3 has 18 residues. Germline CDR1 SQVTM, CDR2 ANQGSEA. The CDR3 reads CSVVNRGANKIAKNIQYF. In DNA form, the CDR3 reads TGCAGCGTTGTAAACAGGGGCGCTAACAAGATAGCCAAAAACATTCAGTACTTC.

The genes are TRBV6-6 and TRBJ2-5; D is unclear. CDR3 size: 11 residues. The V end was cut by 0 bases, the J end by 7 bases, with 3 bases between. Germline loops: CDR1 MNHNY, CDR2 SVGAGI (reference sequence). CDR3 in amino acids: CASSYSGTQYF. The CDR3 nucleotides read TGTGCCAGCAGTTACTCCGGGACCCAGTACTTC.

CDR3 in DNA: TGTGCCAGCAGCTTAGCGGGCTCCGGCTCGATTGGCTACACCTTC. Translation: CASSLAGSGSIGYTF. V is TRBV11-1 and J is TRBJ1-2; D uncertain. The CDR3 is 15 residues long. The germline V gene has CDR1 SGHAT and CDR2 FQDESV (reference sequence). Trimming took 0 bases from V and 7 from J, leaving 15 bases between them.

The chain employs TRBV28 and TRBJ1-1; 7 bases are a match to TRBD1. V shed 5 bases and J 1 base; nucleotides not matched to a gene: 10. The CDR3 is 16 residues long. From germline, CDR1 is MDHEN and CDR2 SYDVKM. For the CDR3, the DNA is TGTGCCAGCAGTCTACGAGGGGGCGCCGGGAACACTGAAGCTTTCTTT. This sequence encodes CASSLRGGAGNTEAFF.

This chain links TRBV14 with TRBJ2-7, with 7 bases identical to TRBD2. The germline V gene has CDR1 SGHDN and CDR2 FVKESK. Trimming at V came to 5 bases and at J to 7 bases, leaving 11 bases not matched to a gene. This CDR3 region has 14 residues. CDR3 bases: TGTGCCAGCAGCATCCTCTCGGGGGGAGGTGAGCAGTACTTC. This encodes CASSILSGGGEQYF.

The genes are TRBV11-3 and TRBJ1-3; 8 positions match TRBD1. The germline V gene has CDR1 SGHNT and CDR2 YENEEA. V was pared by 1 base and J by 8 bases, with 4 bases of the junction left unmatched. CDR3 size: 14 residues. The CDR3 loop reads CASSLGGTGDTIYF. CDR3 DNA sequence: TGTGCCAGCAGCTTAGGAGGGACAGGCGACACCATATATTTT. Looking up the rest from reference TRBV11-3 and TRBJ1-3 gives the full variable domain: EAGVVQSPRYKIIEKKQPVAFWCNPISGHNTLYWYLQNLGQGPELLIRYENEEAVDDSQLPKDRFSAERLKGVDSTLKIQPAELGDSAVYLCASSLGGTGDTIYFGEGSWLTVV.

The chain couples TRBV7-2 to TRBJ2-1, with 7 bases fitting TRBD1. The CDR3 has 15 amino acids. Trimming removed 2 bases from V and 15 bases from J; junction bases left unmatched: 16. Germline CDR1 SGHTA, CDR2 FQGNSA. CDR3 sequence (DNA): TGTGCCAGCAGCTTATATCTAATCCCGGGACAGAATTCGTTCTTC. It translates to CASSLYLIPGQNSFF.

V usage is TRBV3-1 (or the pseudogene TRBV3-2) and J usage is TRBJ1-2; D is uncertain. The germline V and J ends were trimmed by 3 bases and 7 bases, with 12 bases remaining between them. Germline CDR1 and CDR2: LGHDT and YNNKEL (reference sequence). The CDR3 has 13 residues. CDR3 protein: CASSQEQRGGYTF. In nucleotides, the CDR3 is TGTGCCAGCAGCCAGGAACAGCGGGGTGGCTACACCTTC.

This sequence joins TRBV18 and TRBJ1-1; D is ambiguous. Trimming cost V 3 bases and J 1 base, with 6 bases left between them. Germline CDR1 reads KGHSH; CDR2 reads LQKENI. This CDR3 is built from 13 residues. CDR3 nucleotide sequence: TGTGCCAGCTCACCGAACAGGAACACTGAAGCTTTCTTT. Protein product: CASSPNRNTEAFF.

The chain recombines TRBV5-1 with TRBJ2-7, with 11 bases that match TRBD1. Germline loops: CDR1 SGHRS, CDR2 YFSETQ. This CDR3 has 14 residues. Trimming at V came to 3 bases and at J to 3 bases, leaving 2 bases not matched to a gene. The chain's CDR3 is CASSWGTGGYEQYF. In DNA form, the CDR3 reads TGCGCCAGCAGCTGGGGGACAGGGGGCTACGAGCAGTACTTC.